This entry lists 13 T cell receptor beta chains sequenced from one sample in a study of radiotherapy plus CTLA-4 blockade in lung cancer. Only in-frame clones appear in the TCRdb table, and some are missing; sequencing was by immunoSEQ multiplex PCR. The sample lists approximately 46,000 clones, around 84% occurring once. This material consisted of peripheral blood, taken from a patient treated with radiotherapy plus ipilimumab. These receptors came from a human donor with non-small cell lung cancer whose response to radiotherapy plus ipilimumab could not be evaluated.

This chain links TRBV5-1 with TRBJ2-2, with D perhaps TRBD2 (5 bases). V lost 3 bases, J lost 0 bases, and 12 bases lay in between. This CDR3 contains 16 residues. The germline V gene has CDR1 SGHRS and CDR2 YFSETQ. In DNA, the CDR3 is TGCGCCAGCAGCTGGATGGGGAGCCCGAACACCGGGGAGCTGTTTTTT. Translated: CASSWMGSPNTGELFF.

The gene calls are TRBV6-5 and TRBJ2-7; possibly TRBD2 for D (5 bases). In germline, CDR1 is MNHEY, CDR2 SVGAGI. Trimming cost V 4 bases and J 2 bases, with 18 bases left between them. The CDR3 runs 16 residues. The CDR3 nucleotides read TGTGCCAGCAGTTCGACTCCCGGGAAGCCTCCCTACGAGCAGTACTTC. This translates into CASSSTPGKPPYEQYF.

The V call is TRBV7-9, the J call TRBJ2-7; D may be TRBD2 (5 bases). Between the trimmed V and J ends, which lost 5 bases and 1 base, there was a span of 15 bases. The CDR3 is 15 residues long. Germline CDR1 SEHNR, CDR2 FQNEAQ (reference sequence). The CDR3 spells CASSPGGQRSYEQYF. DNA for the CDR3: TGTGCCAGCAGCCCCGGCGGGCAGAGGTCCTACGAGCAGTACTTC.

The V gene is TRBV19, the J gene TRBJ2-3; D may be TRBD1 (6 bases). The germline V gene has CDR1 LNHDA and CDR2 SQIVND (reference sequence). CDR3 size: 15 residues. Trimming stripped 5 bases from V and 2 bases from J, with 14 bases between. CDR3 DNA: TGTGCCAGTAGTGGAAGACAGGACCTCACAGATACGCAGTATTTT. As protein: CASSGRQDLTDTQYF. Using reference TRBV19 and TRBJ2-3 for the parts outside the CDR3, the full variable domain is DGGITQSPKYLFRKEGQNVTLSCEQNLNHDAMYWYRQDPGQGLRLIYYSQIVNDFQKGDIAEGYSVSREKKESFPLTVTSAQKNPTAFYLCASSGRQDLTDTQYFGPGTRLTVL.

This clone occurred a few times. The CDR3 protein is CASSQQGAGQPQHF. For the CDR3, the DNA is TGTGCCAGTAGTCAACAGGGGGCCGGTCAGCCCCAGCATTTT. This chain links TRBV19 with TRBJ1-5, with TRBD1 identical over 9 bases. This CDR3 region has 14 residues. Germline-derived CDR1 and CDR2 are LNHDA and SQIVND (reference sequence). V dropped 5 bases and J dropped 6; count of bases not matched to a gene: 5.

The chain couples TRBV5-1 to TRBJ1-1; perhaps TRBD1 as D (5 bases). The CDR3 is 15 residues long. V lost 0 bases and J lost 2, with 11 bases in between. Germline CDR1 SGHRS, CDR2 YFSETQ. CDR3 loop: CASSLAEGRNTEAFF. The DNA for the CDR3 is TGCGCCAGCAGCTTGGCGGAGGGGCGAAACACTGAAGCTTTCTTT.

The chain combines TRBV28 with TRBJ2-1; D is unclear. The ends were cut back, 10 bases at V and 2 bases at J, with 18 bases in the middle. Germline V gene data show CDR1 as MDHEN and CDR2 as SYDVKM. This CDR3 spans 15 amino acids. CDR3 nucleotide sequence: TGTGCCACCTCCACCGGCGGCCAGCCCTACAATGAGCAGTTCTTC. Amino acids: CATSTGGQPYNEQFF.

The chain combines TRBV7-9 with TRBJ2-1; 14 bases fit TRBD2. CDR1 SEHNR and CDR2 FQNEAQ come from the germline V gene (reference sequence). The CDR3 contains 15 residues. The ends lost 5 bases at V and 7 bases at J; junction bases unmatched: 4. The CDR3 nucleotides are TGTGCCAGCAGCCGACTAGCGGGAGGGTTTAATGAGCAGTTCTTC. Amino acid sequence: CASSRLAGGFNEQFF.

A single count supports this clone. The chain links TRBV19 to TRBJ1-3, with D possibly being TRBD1 (6 bases). There are 12 residues in the CDR3. The V gene's germline CDR1 is LNHDA and CDR2 SQIVND (reference sequence). Trimming removed 8 bases at V and 7 bases at J, with 12 bases between. The CDR3 protein is CASPDRWNTIYF. The CDR3 DNA sequence: TGTGCCAGTCCCGACAGGTGGAACACCATATATTTT.

This clone was detected only once. V is TRBV11-3 and J is TRBJ2-7; D is perhaps TRBD1 (6 bases). V lost 0 bases and J lost 0, with 9 bases in between. CDR1 and CDR2 (germline): SGHNT, YENEEA. This CDR3 contains 15 residues. The CDR3 sequence is CASSLDRGHSYEQYF. Here the CDR3 DNA reads TGTGCCAGCAGCTTAGATAGGGGACACTCCTACGAGCAGTACTTC.

The rearrangement joins TRBV5-8 to TRBJ1-1; 11 bases map to TRBD1. CDR3 size: 16 residues. Germline trimming cut 3 bases from V and 3 bases from J; bases unmatched to any gene: 7. Looked up from germline, CDR1 is SGHTS and CDR2 is YDEGEE. Here the CDR3 reads CASSSGQGAFDTEAFF. The CDR3 DNA reads as TGTGCCAGCAGCTCCGGACAGGGGGCTTTCGACACTGAAGCTTTCTTT. The variable domain in full, with the rest retrieved from reference TRBV5-8 and TRBJ1-1, is EAGVTQSPTHLIKTRGQQATLRCSPISGHTSVYWYQQALGLGLQFLLWYDEGEERNRGNFPPRFSGRQFPNYSSELNVNALELEDSALYLCASSSGQGAFDTEAFFGQGTRLTVV.

This clone was recorded once. The CDR3 sequence is CASSYRANEKLFF. In DNA, the CDR3 is TGTGCCAGCAGTTACCGGGCTAATGAAAAACTGTTTTTT. V usage is TRBV6-6 and J usage is TRBJ1-4; no firm D call. Germline V gene data show CDR1 as MNHNY and CDR2 as SVGAGI (reference sequence). The CDR3 consists of 13 residues. V lost 2 bases, J lost 3 bases, and 4 bases lay in between.

This chain connects TRBV11-1 to TRBJ2-7; 9 nucleotides align to TRBD1. With V trimmed by 5 bases and J by 0 bases, 14 bases remained unmatched. This CDR3 comprises 18 residues. CDR1 and CDR2 from the germline V gene are SGHAT and FQDESV (reference sequence). The CDR3 nucleotides read TGTGCCAGCAGCCAAGGACAGGGGAGACGCGGGAGCTCCTACGAGCAGTACTTC. Amino acids: CASSQGQGRRGSSYEQYF. The variable domain in full, with the rest retrieved from reference TRBV11-1 and TRBJ2-7, is EAEVAQSPRYKITEKSQAVAFWCDPISGHATLYWYRQILGQGPELLVQFQDESVVDDSQLPKDRFSAERLKGVDSTLKIQPAELGDSAMYLCASSQGQGRRGSSYEQYFGPGTRLTVT.